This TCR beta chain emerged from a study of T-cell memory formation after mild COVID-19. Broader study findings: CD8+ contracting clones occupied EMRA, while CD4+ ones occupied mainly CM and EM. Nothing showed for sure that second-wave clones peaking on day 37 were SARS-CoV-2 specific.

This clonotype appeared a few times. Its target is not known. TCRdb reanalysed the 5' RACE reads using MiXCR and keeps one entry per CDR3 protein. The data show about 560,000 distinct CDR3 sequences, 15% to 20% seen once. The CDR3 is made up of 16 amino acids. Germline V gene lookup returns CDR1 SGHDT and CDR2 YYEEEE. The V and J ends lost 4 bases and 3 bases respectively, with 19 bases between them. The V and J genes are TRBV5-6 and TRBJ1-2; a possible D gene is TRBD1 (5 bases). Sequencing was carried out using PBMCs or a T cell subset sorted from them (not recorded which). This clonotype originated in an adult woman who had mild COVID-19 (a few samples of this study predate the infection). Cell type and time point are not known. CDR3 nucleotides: TGTGCCAGCAGCCACCCTCAGGGAGGTTATTACTATGGCTACACCTTC. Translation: CASSHPQGGYYYGYTF.